The source of this T cell receptor beta chain is a study of beta chain features in type 1 diabetes. Study-level results: Relative to healthy donors, patients appeared to have naive, central memory and Treg TCRB repertoires that were more similar. Shorter TCRB CDR3s, moderately but significantly so, marked every one of the four CD4+ subsets in Type 1 diabetes patients.

This clone was picked up a small number of times. The antigen is unknown. CDR3 length: 16 residues. The germline V gene encodes CDR1 SGHVS and CDR2 FNYEAQ. V lost 5 bases to trimming and J lost 0 bases; unmatched junction nucleotides: 10. The study reverse transcribed the entire isolated RNA, so it sequenced expressed TCRB transcripts. The assay was immunoSEQ multiplex PCR, and TCRdb's table has in-frame clones only and misses some. The table has more than 100,000 clones, 15% to 20% seen once. The chain combines TRBV7-6 with TRBJ2-7; 7 bases agree with TRBD2. Specimen: central memory CD4+ T cells from blood. This clonotype originated in a man under 40 with type 1 diabetes. CDR3 in amino acids: CASSRGEGSNSYEQYF. For the CDR3, the DNA is TGTGCCAGCAGCCGAGGGGAGGGGTCTAACTCCTACGAGCAGTACTTC.